This T cell receptor (beta chain) came from a study of pediatric ulcerative colitis (dated 2019 in TCRdb). For the wider study: Seven ulcerative colitis patients had pancolitis and two had left-sided colitis, with histology consistent with ulcerative colitis in all. From roughly 9 newly diagnosed, treatment-naive pediatric ulcerative colitis patients and a few non-IBD control children, paired blood and rectal samples were collected. By Pediatric Ulcerative Colitis Activity Index, mild disease was classified in a couple of patients, moderate disease in several and acute severe colitis in three. What the research found in general, with its limitations: Two rectal CDR3 clonotypes were detected in all ulcerative colitis patients and were not detected in any of the controls. The healthy control group was small, consisting of only a few individuals. For technical reasons, blood samples from two patients gave substantially fewer templates, and these samples were excluded from the blood-rectal overlap analysis. Because the repertoires came from total lymphocyte DNA, rare subsets such as regulatory T cells may have patterns that are not reflected. Autologous blood-rectal clonal overlap was significantly higher in ulcerative colitis patients than in controls, suggesting increased T cell trafficking to inflamed tissue. Blood-derived T cells may have been included in the rectal pinch biopsies, particularly in patients with overt colitis. Features of the rectal repertoire distinguished controls, mild-moderate colitis patients and acute severe colitis patients, and in acute severe colitis rectal diversity was lower because of clonal expansions.

V and J lose 4 bases and 0 bases, and a span of 11 bases separates them. The CDR3 runs 14 residues from the cysteine to the phenylalanine. Of the read, only the CDR3 DNA is kept; its 42 bases are in frame from base 1. The germline V gene sets CDR1 to SGHRS and CDR2 to YFSETQ. On this clone itself: Its antigen is unknown. Within one base of it there is no much larger clone, and no base qualities were kept.

One to two pinch biopsies were taken from the rectum for research during colonoscopy. Before the diagnostic colonoscopy, none of the ulcerative colitis patients had been given any immunosuppressive medication. Before DNA isolation, rectal biopsies were subjected to proteinase K digestion. The Wizard kit (Promega) was used to extract genomic DNA from the blood and intestinal samples. Through the immunoSEQ TRB Survey service, multiplex V and J primers were used to amplify rearranged CDR3 beta regions from genomic DNA. To keep sequencing depth the same across samples, survey-level depth of up to 500,000 reads per sample was applied. Libraries were purified, pooled and sequenced on Illumina technology. The authors' analysis ran thus. Productive clonality, sample overlap, pairwise scatters, CDR3 beta length, V/D/J gene usage and productiveness were assessed with immunoSEQ online tools. Calculated diversity was the number of unique rearrangements divided by total templates times 100; Shannon and Simpson indices were also computed. For principal component analysis, Z-score normalized data were analyzed with the R prcomp function and the ggbiplot package. Morisita's index was used to measure clonal overlap between blood and rectum within each subject. The clones in this table, taken by TCRdb from immuneACCESS, are in-frame only. Not every clone is retained; where verified, under half of the shortfall comes from an unresolved V gene, and the cause of the rest is unknown. Clone size and V and J calls were adopted from that table, with D and trimming inferred from the DNA. This sample has some 43,000 clones in its table, and over 70% of those were observed once. The ten most abundant clones make up 3% to 4.5% of the sample.

The clonotype was recovered from a girl between 10 and 17 years old with moderate ulcerative colitis. What was sequenced was gut tissue. The sequence joins TRBV5-1 to TRBJ2-7; the D gene lacks a confident call. The CDR3: CASSPDRYSYEQYF. The DNA is as follows: TGCGCCAGCAGCCCGGACCGATACTCCTACGAGCAGTACTTC.